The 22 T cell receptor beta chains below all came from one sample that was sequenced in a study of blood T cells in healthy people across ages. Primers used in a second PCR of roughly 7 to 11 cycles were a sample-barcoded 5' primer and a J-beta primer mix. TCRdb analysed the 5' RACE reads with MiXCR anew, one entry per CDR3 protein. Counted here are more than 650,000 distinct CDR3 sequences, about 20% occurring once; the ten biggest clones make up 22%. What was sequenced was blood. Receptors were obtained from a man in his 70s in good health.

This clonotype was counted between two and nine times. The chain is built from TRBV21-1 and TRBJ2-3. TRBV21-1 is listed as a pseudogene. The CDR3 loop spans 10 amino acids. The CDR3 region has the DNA TGTGCCGCGGAGACAGATACGCAGTATTTT. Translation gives CAAETDTQYF.

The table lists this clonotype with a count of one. Written as DNA, the CDR3 is TGTGCCTGGAGTGGGGTTCCTCGGCAGTTCTTC. This encodes CAWSGVPRQFF. J is TRBJ2-1 and V is TRBV30; D call uncertain. CDR3 length equals 11 residues. Germline CDR1 reads GTSNPN; CDR2 reads SVGIG (reference sequence). The ends were cut back, 1 base at V and 12 bases at J, with 10 bases in the middle.

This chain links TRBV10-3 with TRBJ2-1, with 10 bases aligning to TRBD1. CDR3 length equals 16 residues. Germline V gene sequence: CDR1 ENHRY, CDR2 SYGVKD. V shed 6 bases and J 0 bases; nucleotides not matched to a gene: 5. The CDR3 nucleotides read TGTGCCATCAGGACAGGGGGCTCGAGCTCCTACAATGAGCAGTTCTTC. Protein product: CAIRTGGSSSYNEQFF.

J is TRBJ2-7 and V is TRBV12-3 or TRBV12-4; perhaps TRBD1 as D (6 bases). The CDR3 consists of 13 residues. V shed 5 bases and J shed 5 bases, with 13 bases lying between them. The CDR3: CASSTTGQNEQYV. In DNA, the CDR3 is TGTGCCAGCAGTACGACGGGACAAAACGAGCAGTACGTC.

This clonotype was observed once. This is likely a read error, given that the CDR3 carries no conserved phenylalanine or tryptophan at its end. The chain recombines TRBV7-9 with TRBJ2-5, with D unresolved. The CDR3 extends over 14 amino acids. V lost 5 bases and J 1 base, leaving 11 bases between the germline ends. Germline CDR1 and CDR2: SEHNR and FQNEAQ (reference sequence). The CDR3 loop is CASSPQDAQETQYL. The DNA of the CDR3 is TGTGCCAGCAGCCCCCAAGACGCCCAAGAGACCCAGTACCTC.

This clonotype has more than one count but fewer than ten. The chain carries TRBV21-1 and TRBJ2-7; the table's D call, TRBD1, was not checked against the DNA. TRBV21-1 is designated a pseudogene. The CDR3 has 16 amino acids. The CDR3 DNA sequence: TGTGCCAGCAGCAAAGAGAGGGGGGACTGCTCCTACGAGCAGTACGTC. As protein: CASSKERGDCSYEQYV.

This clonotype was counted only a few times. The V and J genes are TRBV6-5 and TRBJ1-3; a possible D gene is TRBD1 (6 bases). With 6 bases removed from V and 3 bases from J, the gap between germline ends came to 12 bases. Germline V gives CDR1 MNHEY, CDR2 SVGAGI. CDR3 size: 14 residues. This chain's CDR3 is CASRRPGVGNTIYF. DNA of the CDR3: TGTGCCAGCAGACGCCCAGGGGTTGGAAACACCATATATTTT.

The CDR3 DNA reads as TGCGCCAGCAGCCCCCAATGGACAGGGTTGAGTGAAAAACTGTTTTTT. Translated, it gives CASSPQWTGLSEKLFF. The chain links TRBV4-1 to TRBJ1-4; 8 bases agree with TRBD1. The CDR3 has 16 residues. The germline CDR1 and CDR2 sequences are MGHRA and YSYEKL. V trimming: 4 bases; J trimming: 7 bases; junction bases outside the gene matches: 11.

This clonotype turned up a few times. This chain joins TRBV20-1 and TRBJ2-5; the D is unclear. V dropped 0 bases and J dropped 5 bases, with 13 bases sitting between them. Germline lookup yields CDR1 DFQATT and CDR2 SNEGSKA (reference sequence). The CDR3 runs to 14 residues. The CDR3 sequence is CSARDRRQDETQYF. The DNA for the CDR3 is TGCAGTGCTAGAGATAGGCGTCAGGATGAGACCCAGTACTTC.

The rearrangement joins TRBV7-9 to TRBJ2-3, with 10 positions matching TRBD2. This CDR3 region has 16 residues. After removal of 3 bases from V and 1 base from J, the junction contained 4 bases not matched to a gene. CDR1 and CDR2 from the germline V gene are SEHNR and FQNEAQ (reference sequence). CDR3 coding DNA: TGTGCCAGCAGCTTCTCCGGACTAGCGGGCACAGATACGCAGTATTTT. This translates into CASSFSGLAGTDTQYF.

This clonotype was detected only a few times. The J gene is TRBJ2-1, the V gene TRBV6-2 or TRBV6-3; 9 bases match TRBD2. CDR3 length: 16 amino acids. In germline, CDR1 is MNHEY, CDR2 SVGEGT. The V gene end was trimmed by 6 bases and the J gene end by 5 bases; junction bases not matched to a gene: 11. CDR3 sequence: CASRGSTSGDHNEQFF. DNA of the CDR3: TGTGCCAGCAGGGGTTCGACTAGCGGAGATCACAATGAGCAGTTCTTC.

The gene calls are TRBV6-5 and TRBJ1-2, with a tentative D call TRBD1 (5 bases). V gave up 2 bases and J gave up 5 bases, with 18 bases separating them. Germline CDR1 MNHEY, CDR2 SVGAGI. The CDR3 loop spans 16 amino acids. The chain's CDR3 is CASSYINRQGGYGYTF. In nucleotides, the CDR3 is TGTGCCAGCAGTTACATCAACAGGCAAGGAGGGTATGGCTACACCTTC.

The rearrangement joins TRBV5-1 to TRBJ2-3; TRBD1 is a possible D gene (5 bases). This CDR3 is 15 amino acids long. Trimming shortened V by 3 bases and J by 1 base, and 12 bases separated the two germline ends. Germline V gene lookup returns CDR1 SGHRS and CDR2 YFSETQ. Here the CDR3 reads CASSSGFQGTDTQYF. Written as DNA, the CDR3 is TGCGCCAGCAGCTCAGGGTTCCAAGGCACAGATACGCAGTATTTT.

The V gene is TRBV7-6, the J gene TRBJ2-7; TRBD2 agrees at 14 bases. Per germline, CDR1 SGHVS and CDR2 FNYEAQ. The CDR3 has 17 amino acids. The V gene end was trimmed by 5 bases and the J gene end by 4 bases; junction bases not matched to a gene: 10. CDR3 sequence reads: CASSRLTGTSGGYEQYF. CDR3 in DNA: TGTGCCAGCAGCCGCTTGACCGGGACTAGCGGGGGTTACGAGCAGTACTTC. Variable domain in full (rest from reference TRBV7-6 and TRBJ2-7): GAGVSQSPRYKVTKRGQDVALRCDPISGHVSLYWYRQALGQGPEFLTYFNYEAQQDKSGLPNDRFSAERPEGSISTLTIQRTEQRDSAMYRCASSRLTGTSGGYEQYFGPGTRLTVT.

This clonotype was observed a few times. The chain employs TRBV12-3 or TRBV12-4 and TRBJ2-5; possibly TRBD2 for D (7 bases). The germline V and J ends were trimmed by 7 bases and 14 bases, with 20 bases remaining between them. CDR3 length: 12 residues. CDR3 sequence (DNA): TGTGCCAGCACCGGGGGGCTTATATCGCCCTACTTC. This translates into CASTGGLISPYF.

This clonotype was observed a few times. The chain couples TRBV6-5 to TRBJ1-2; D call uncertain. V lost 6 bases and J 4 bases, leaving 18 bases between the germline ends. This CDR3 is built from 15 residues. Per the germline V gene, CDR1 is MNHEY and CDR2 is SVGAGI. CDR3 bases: TGTGCCAGCAGAACGGGTGGGAGCGGGATCTATGGCTACACCTTC. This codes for CASRTGGSGIYGYTF.

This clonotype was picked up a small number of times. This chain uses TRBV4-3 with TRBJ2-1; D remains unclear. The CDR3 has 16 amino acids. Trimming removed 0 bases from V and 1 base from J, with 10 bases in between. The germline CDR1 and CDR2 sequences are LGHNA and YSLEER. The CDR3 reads CASSQEVTGSYNEQFF. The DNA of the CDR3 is TGCGCCAGCAGCCAAGAAGTAACGGGTTCCTACAATGAGCAGTTCTTC.

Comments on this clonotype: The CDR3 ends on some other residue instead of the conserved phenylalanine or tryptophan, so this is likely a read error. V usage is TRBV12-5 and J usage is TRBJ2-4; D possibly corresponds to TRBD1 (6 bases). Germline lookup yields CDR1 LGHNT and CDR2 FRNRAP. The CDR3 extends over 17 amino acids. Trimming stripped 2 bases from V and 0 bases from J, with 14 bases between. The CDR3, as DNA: TGTGCTAGTGGTTTGCTCCGAGGGGGAGTAGCCAAAAACATTCAGTACCTC. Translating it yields CASGLLRGGVAKNIQYL.

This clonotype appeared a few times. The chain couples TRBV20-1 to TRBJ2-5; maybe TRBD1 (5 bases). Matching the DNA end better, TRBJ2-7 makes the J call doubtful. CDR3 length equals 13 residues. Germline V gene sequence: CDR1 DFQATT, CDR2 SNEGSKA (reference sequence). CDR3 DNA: TGCAGTGCCCCCGTAACAGGCTCCTACGAGCAGTACTTC. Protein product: CSAPVTGSYEQYF.

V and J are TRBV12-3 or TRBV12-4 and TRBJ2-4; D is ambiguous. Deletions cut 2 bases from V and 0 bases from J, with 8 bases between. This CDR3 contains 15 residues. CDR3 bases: TGTGCCAGCAGTTTAACCGGCTTAGCCAAAAACATTCAGTACTTC. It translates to CASSLTGLAKNIQYF.

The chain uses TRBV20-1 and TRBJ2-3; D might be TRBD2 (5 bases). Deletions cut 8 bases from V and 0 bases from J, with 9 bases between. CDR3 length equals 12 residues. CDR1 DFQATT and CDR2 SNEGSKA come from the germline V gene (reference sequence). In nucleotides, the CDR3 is TGCAGTAAAGAGCGGAGCACAGATACGCAGTATTTT. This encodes CSKERSTDTQYF.

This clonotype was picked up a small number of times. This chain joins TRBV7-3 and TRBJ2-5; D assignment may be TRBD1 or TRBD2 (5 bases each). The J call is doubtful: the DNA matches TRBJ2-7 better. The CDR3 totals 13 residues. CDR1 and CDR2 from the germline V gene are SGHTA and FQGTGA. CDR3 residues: CANSLTGPYEQYV. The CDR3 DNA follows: TGTGCCAACAGCTTAACGGGGCCATACGAGCAGTACGTC.